This record looks at one T cell receptor beta chain sequence and its context. This entry belongs to a study of blood T cell repertoires in COVID-19. The overall study: Sites across the United States, Italy and Spain contributed samples from acute and convalescent COVID-19. PBMCs, B-cell-depleted T cells, or T cells provided the cDNA or gDNA that made up the material.

The CDR3 runs to 13 residues. Methods used by the authors: Reference gene primer amplification in the assay estimated nucleated cell counts. Repertoires were generated with immunoSEQ multiplex PCR, while TCRdb's copy carries only in-frame clones and drops some. D and trimming come from the DNA, and the V and J calls and clone size come from that table. The table includes about 480,000 clones, around 89% detected once. The sequenced material came from peripheral blood. This clonotype was obtained from a woman under 40 with acute or convalescent COVID-19. The V call is TRBV1, the J call TRBJ2-2; the DNA was not compared with TRBD2, the D call given in the table. TRBV1 is flagged as a pseudogene. CDR3 region: CTNSGRGAGELFF. The CDR3 DNA is TGCACCAACTCCGGGAGGGGGGCCGGGGAGCTGTTTTTT.